These T cell receptor beta chains were read from a single sample in a study of radiation and T cells in renal cell carcinoma. Sequencing was performed with immunoSEQ multiplex PCR; in TCRdb, only in-frame clones are kept and a portion is missing. The profile shows 120,000 to 150,000 clones, approximately 82% of them singletons. Sequences were derived from blood, sampled from a patient whose treatment included radiotherapy and nephrectomy. Receptor source: a woman between 50 and 59 years old with renal cell carcinoma. Both conserved end residues are trimmed from each CDR3. Each record gives: J gene, V gene, CDR3 protein.

>TRBJ1-5|TRBV30
AWSSGQSNQPQH
>TRBJ2-7|TRBV19
ASSILRGGSPYEQY
>TRBJ2-2|TRBV10-3
AISDYRAGELF
>TRBJ1-3|TRBV6-5
ASKGSSGNTIY
>TRBJ1-4|TRBV30
ASGFSKGEKLF
>TRBJ2-7|TRBV5-1
ASSLEIRTGPYEQY
>TRBJ1-5|TRBV19
ASNDRGNQPQH
>TRBJ2-5|TRBV7-2
ASSLGGSQETQY
>TRBJ1-1|TRBV19
ATGDRSRTEAF
>TRBJ1-1|TRBV5-4
ATHRAGGFTEAF
>TRBJ1-1|TRBV7-8
ASSTRLLGNTEAF
>TRBJ1-2|TRBV7-2
ASSSRTGGYGYT
>TRBJ1-2|TRBV2
ASSGSGGNYGYT
>TRBJ1-3|TRBV9
ASGGLQEGNTIY
>TRBJ2-7|TRBV30
AGTGGYEQY
>TRBJ1-1|TRBV5-1
ASSVLQRNTEAF
>TRBJ2-7|TRBV9
ASSVGLAGVSYEQY
>TRBJ2-3|TRBV10-1
ASSPSGRNPQY
>TRBJ1-2|TRBV7-2
ASSMDRVAGYT
>TRBJ2-5|TRBV2
ASSEAGQRQETQY
>TRBJ1-2|TRBV9
ASSVDPGGVYGYT
>TRBJ1-5|TRBV6-1
ASSAEEERGPQH
>TRBJ1-2|TRBV5-1
ASSLAGTSSVYT
>TRBJ2-3|TRBV2
ASNVQDSGGTDTQY
>TRBJ2-7|TRBV7-2
ASSLRGLAGDSYEQY
>TRBJ2-2|TRBV7-2
ASSLGVQQLTGELF
>TRBJ2-7|TRBV19
ASSRGQSNYEQY